A single sample gave rise to the 12 T cell receptor beta chains below, sequenced in a study of T cells in women clearing cervical HPV infection. Assay: immunoSEQ multiplex PCR; the TCRdb copy retains only in-frame clones and omits some. The ten top clones account for around 6.6%, within a sample of fewer than 40,000 clones. Sequenced material: blood buffy coat. These receptors were collected from a woman aged 18-70 years with a cervical HPV16 infection that either progressed to CIN3+ or cleared (not recorded which).

In the case of this clone: Read coverage stops 3 residues before the CDR3 terminus; the germline J gene supplies the remainder. V usage is TRBV5-1 and J usage is TRBJ2-5; TRBD1 matches 8 bases. The CDR3 has 15 amino acids. V lost 0 bases and J lost 2; bases outside the gene matches: 3. Germline V gene data show CDR1 as SGHRS and CDR2 as YFSETQ. Incomplete CDR3 DNA: TGCGCCAGCAGCTTGGGGACAGGGATTCAAGAGACC. Translated: CASSLGTGIQET. The entire CDR3 sequence reads CASSLGTGIQETQYF.

With respect to this clone: The read is 3 residues too short to cover the CDR3 end, so that end is filled in from the germline J gene. The gene calls are TRBV9 and TRBJ2-5; D is undetermined. Germline V gene sequence: CDR1 SGDLS, CDR2 YYNGEE. This CDR3 contains 14 residues. Trimming removed 0 bases at V and 5 bases at J, with 11 bases between. CDR3 DNA, as far as it was read: TGTGCCAGCAGCGTAGCCCCCCTCGGTGAGACC. It encodes CASSVAPLGET. The whole CDR3 sequence is CASSVAPLGETQYF.

On this clone: Read coverage stops 3 residues before the CDR3 terminus; the germline J gene supplies the remainder. The chain couples TRBV5-5 to TRBJ1-2; perhaps TRBD1 as D (6 bases). This CDR3 has 14 residues. Germline lookup yields CDR1 SGHKS and CDR2 YYEKEE (reference sequence). Trimming stripped 4 bases from V and 2 bases from J, with 12 bases between. The sequenced CDR3 bases are TGTGCCAGCAGCCCCCCTGGACAGAACTATGGC. As protein: CASSPPGQNYG. The full-length CDR3 reads as CASSPPGQNYGYTF.

For this clone: The read ends 3 residues early relative to the CDR3; the germline J gene fills the gap. The J gene is TRBJ2-3, the V gene TRBV6-4; TRBD2 agrees at 10 bases. There are 16 residues in the CDR3. After removal of 2 bases from V and 3 bases from J, the junction contained 5 bases not matched to a gene. The germline gives CDR1 MRHNA, CDR2 SNTAGT. The CDR3: CASSDAVAGGTDTQYF. CDR3 bases read: TGTGCCAGCAGTGACGCGGTAGCGGGGGGTACAGATACG.

Points on this clone: The sequenced fragment ends 3 residues before the CDR3 boundary, so the rest is inferred from the germline J gene. The gene calls are TRBV20-1 and TRBJ1-1; D is possibly TRBD1 (5 bases). The CDR3 covers 12 residues. The V end was cut by 6 bases, the J end by 5 bases, with 13 bases between. The germline CDR1 and CDR2 sequences are DFQATT and SNEGSKA (reference sequence). The DNA read from the CDR3 is TGCAGTGCCGCTAAGGGGAAAACTGAA. Residues: CSAAKGKTE. From start to end, the CDR3 is CSAAKGKTEAFF.

Notes on this clone: The CDR3 goes on 3 residues after the read ends, and that part is filled in from the germline J gene. The genes are TRBV7-9 and TRBJ1-3, with D perhaps matching TRBD1 (5 bases). Germline values: CDR1 SEHNR, CDR2 FQNEAQ (reference sequence). Trimming shortened V by 0 bases and J by 8 bases, and 8 bases separated the two germline ends. This CDR3 spans 13 amino acids. CDR3 DNA (partial): TGTGCCAGCAGCTTAGCGCAAGGGGACACC. Protein sequence: CASSLAQGDT. The CDR3 in full is CASSLAQGDTIYF.

Comments on this clone: The observed sequence ends 3 residues before the CDR3 terminus, with the missing tail filled in from the germline J gene. The chain recombines TRBV30 with TRBJ1-6; D is possibly TRBD1 (5 bases). V lost 4 bases, J lost 9 bases, and 13 bases lay in between. Germline loops: CDR1 GTSNPN, CDR2 SVGIG (reference sequence). The CDR3 has 13 residues. Incomplete CDR3 DNA: TGTGCCTGGAAAAAGGGACTGGGTTCACCC. Protein product: CAWKKGLGSP. The CDR3 reads in full as CAWKKGLGSPLHF.

About this clone: The read stops 3 residues short of the end of the CDR3; the missing end is completed from the germline J gene. The rearrangement joins TRBV6-2 or TRBV6-3 to TRBJ2-3, with TRBD2 matching over 7 bases. With 0 bases clipped from V and 1 base from J, the junction kept 1 base outside the gene matches. Germline-derived CDR1 and CDR2 are MNHEY and SVGEGT. This CDR3 has 15 amino acids. Partial CDR3 DNA: TGTGCCAGCAGTTACTCTGGGGGGGGCACAGATACG. Translating it yields CASSYSGGGTDT. The full CDR3 protein is CASSYSGGGTDTQYF.

Remarks on this clone: With the read ending 3 residues before the CDR3 end, the germline J gene is used to fill in that end. J is TRBJ2-3 and V is TRBV12-5, with TRBD2 matching 8 bases. Germline values: CDR1 LGHNT, CDR2 FRNRAP. After removal of 1 base from V and 1 base from J, the junction contained 4 bases not matched to a gene. The CDR3 consists of 16 residues. The CDR3 sequence is CASGLGGSGGTDTQYF. Partial CDR3 DNA: TGTGCTAGTGGTTTGGGTGGTAGCGGGGGCACAGATACG.

In terms of frequency, this clone is medium-sized (0.01 to 0.1%). The sequenced fragment ends 3 residues before the CDR3 boundary, so the rest is inferred from the germline J gene. V gene TRBV20-1 combines with J gene TRBJ2-3; 9 bases match TRBD1. The CDR3 is made up of 14 amino acids. J was trimmed by 2 bases and V by 6 bases; bases with no gene match: 6. Per the germline V gene, CDR1 is DFQATT and CDR2 is SNEGSKA (reference sequence). The CDR3 is CSAPGQGNTDTQYF. The covered CDR3 bases are TGCAGTGCCCCGGGACAGGGTAACACAGATACG.

Notes on this clone: The read terminates 3 residues ahead of where the CDR3 ends, so the germline J gene completes it. J is TRBJ2-7 and V is TRBV27; 9 bases map to TRBD2. Germline V gene lookup returns CDR1 MNHEY and CDR2 SMNVEV (reference sequence). The CDR3 covers 12 residues. The V segment lost 9 bases and the J segment 3 bases; nucleotides outside the gene matches: 3. Incomplete CDR3 DNA: TGTGCCAGTAGCGGGGGTGACTACGAG. Translating it yields CASSGGDYE. The whole CDR3 is CASSGGDYEQYF.

As concerns this clone: The sequence runs out 3 residues before the end of the CDR3; the remainder is reconstructed from the germline J gene. The gene calls are TRBV30 and TRBJ1-1; perhaps TRBD1 as D (5 bases). CDR1 is GTSNPN, CDR2 SVGIG, per germline (reference sequence). Trimming removed 6 bases from V and 4 bases from J, with 12 bases in between. The CDR3 runs 12 residues. The CDR3 bases that were read are TGTGCCTGCCAAGCGAGGGGCACTGAA. It codes for CACQARGTE. The CDR3 as a whole reads CACQARGTEAFF.